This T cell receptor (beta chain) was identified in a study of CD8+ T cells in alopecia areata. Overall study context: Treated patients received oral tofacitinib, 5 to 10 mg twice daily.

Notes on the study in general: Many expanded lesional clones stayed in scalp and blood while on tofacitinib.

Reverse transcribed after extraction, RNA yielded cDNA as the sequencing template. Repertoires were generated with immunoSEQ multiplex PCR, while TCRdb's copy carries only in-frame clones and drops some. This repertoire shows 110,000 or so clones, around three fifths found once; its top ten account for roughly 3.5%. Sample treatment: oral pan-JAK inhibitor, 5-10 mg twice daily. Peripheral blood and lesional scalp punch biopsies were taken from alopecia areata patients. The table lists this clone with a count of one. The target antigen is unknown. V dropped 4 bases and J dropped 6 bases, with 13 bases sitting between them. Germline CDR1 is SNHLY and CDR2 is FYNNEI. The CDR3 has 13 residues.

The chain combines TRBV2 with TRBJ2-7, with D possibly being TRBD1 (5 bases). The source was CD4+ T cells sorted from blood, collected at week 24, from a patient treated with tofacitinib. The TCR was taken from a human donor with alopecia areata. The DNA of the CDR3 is TGTGCCAGCAGTGGACTGGACATGAGCGAGCAGTACTTC. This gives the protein CASSGLDMSEQYF.